This is a list of T cell receptor beta chains from one sample in a study of blood T cell repertoires in COVID-19. Data came from immunoSEQ multiplex PCR; TCRdb stores just in-frame clones and leaves some out. The profile shows about 400,000 clones, approximately 85% of them singletons. The sequenced sample consisted of PBMCs or T cells enriched from blood (not recorded which). The source of these receptors is a woman between 40 and 55 years old with acute COVID-19. Each CDR3 is given with its conserved first and last residue. A D gene is named only where the DNA matches it firmly. Some rows have no size entry. The others give once, few or many, or a class for an expanded clone.

cdr3_aa | cdr3_nt | v_call | clone_size | j_call | d_call
CASSFGRGLTSDTDTQYF | TGTGCCAGCAGCTTTGGTAGGGGACTCACGTCCGACACAGATACGCAGTATTTT | TRBV11-3 | - | TRBJ2-3 | -
CASSRQANTEAFF | TGTGCCAGCAGCCGACAGGCGAACACTGAAGCTTTCTTT | TRBV7-2 | - | TRBJ1-1 | -
CASSARQGYSPLHF | TGTGCCAGCAGTGCACGACAGGGGTATTCACCCCTCCACTTT | TRBV25-1 | - | TRBJ1-6 | TRBD1
CASSPGTEQETQYF | TGTGCCAGCAGCCCCGGGACAGAGCAAGAGACCCAGTACTTC | TRBV7-6 | - | TRBJ2-5 | TRBD1
CASTNPGRESPLHF | TGTGCCAGCACCAATCCTGGCAGGGAATCACCCCTCCACTTT | TRBV2 | - | TRBJ1-6 | -
CASRRDREDQPQHF | TGTGCCAGTAGGAGGGACAGGGAGGATCAGCCCCAGCATTTT | TRBV19 | - | TRBJ1-5 | TRBD1
CASSPRPGLPGAEQYF | TGTGCCAGCAGCCCGCGGCCCGGGCTGCCAGGGGCCGAGCAGTACTTC | TRBV4-2 | - | TRBJ2-7 | -
CASSENGLFYEQYF | TGTGCCAGCAGTGAAAACGGACTTTTCTACGAGCAGTACTTC | TRBV25-1 | once | TRBJ2-7 | -
CASSQPYRALDSPLHF | TGCGCCAGCAGCCAACCCTACAGAGCCCTGGATTCACCCCTCCACTTT | TRBV4-1 | - | TRBJ1-6 | -
CASSLGGGGYTF | TGTGCCAGCAGCTTAGGGGGAGGCGGCTACACCTTC | TRBV7-9 | once | TRBJ1-2 | -
CASSLVLDYQPQHF | TGTGCCAGCAGCTTGGTACTAGACTATCAGCCCCAGCATTTT | TRBV5-5 | - | TRBJ1-5 | -
CAWKGGGWSEQYF | TGTGCCTGGAAGGGCGGGGGGTGGTCGGAGCAGTACTTC | TRBV30 | - | TRBJ2-7 | TRBD2
CASSSTGTANTDTQYF | TGCGCCAGCAGCTCCACCGGGACAGCAAACACAGATACGCAGTATTTT | TRBV5-1 | - | TRBJ2-3 | TRBD1
CASSPKEHYGYTF | TGTGCCAGCAGCCCTAAGGAGCATTATGGCTACACCTTC | TRBV14 | - | TRBJ1-2 | -
CASSPGRGNQETQYF | TGCGCCAGCAGCCCGGGGCGGGGGAACCAAGAGACCCAGTACTTC | TRBV5-1 | - | TRBJ2-5 | TRBD2
CASSAQGAYYGYTF | TGTGCCAGCAGTGCACAGGGGGCCTACTATGGCTACACCTTC | TRBV25-1 | - | TRBJ1-2 | TRBD1
CASSLKSTWLAGGLAKNIQYF | TGTGCCAGCAGTTTAAAATCTACGTGGCTAGCGGGGGGACTAGCCAAAAACATTCAGTACTTC | TRBV27 | - | TRBJ2-4 | TRBD2
CASTPPGTGDTEAFF | TGTGCCAGCACCCCCCCTGGGACAGGGGACACTGAAGCTTTCTTT | TRBV11-2 | - | TRBJ1-1 | TRBD1
CASSPTGRANQPQHF | TGTGCCAGCAGTCCTACGGGCAGGGCCAATCAGCCCCAGCATTTT | TRBV28 | - | TRBJ1-5 | -
CASSQGLAGTGELFF | TGTGCCAGCAGCCAAGGGCTAGCGGGCACCGGGGAGCTGTTTTTT | TRBV3-1/TRBV3-2 | - | TRBJ2-2 | TRBD2
CASSTRDSHTEAFF | TGTGCCAGCAGCACCCGGGACAGCCACACTGAAGCTTTCTTT | TRBV5-8 | - | TRBJ1-1 | TRBD1
CASSGVLRGEETQYF | TGTGCCAGCAGTGGAGTCTTGCGGGGAGAAGAGACCCAGTACTTC | TRBV2 | - | TRBJ2-5 | -
CASSQEGRAFPPQHF | TGCGCCAGCAGCCAAGAAGGGAGGGCATTCCCTCCCCAGCATTTT | TRBV4-1 | - | TRBJ1-5 | -
CSASPVTASNTEAFF | TGCAGTGCTAGTCCAGTAACCGCCTCGAACACTGAAGCTTTCTTT | TRBV20-1 | - | TRBJ1-1 | -
CASTPGGLQETQYF | TGCGCCAGCACCCCGGGGGGGTTACAAGAGACCCAGTACTTC | TRBV5-1 | - | TRBJ2-5 | TRBD2
CASSLQGADTEAFF | TGTGCCAGCAGTCTCCAGGGGGCGGACACTGAAGCTTTCTTT | TRBV6-5 | - | TRBJ1-1 | TRBD1
CAWMDSFPFYGYTF | TGTGCCTGGATGGACAGTTTTCCGTTCTATGGCTACACCTTC | TRBV30 | once | TRBJ1-2 | -
CASSGSGTGGGEKLFF | TGCGCCAGCAGTGGCTCCGGGACAGGGGGCGGTGAAAAACTGTTTTTT | TRBV10-2 | - | TRBJ1-4 | TRBD1
CASSFGATEAFF | TGTGCCAGCAGTTTCGGAGCCACTGAAGCTTTCTTT | TRBV12-3/TRBV12-4 | - | TRBJ1-1 | -
CASSQDDRTGADGYTF | TGCGCCAGCAGCCAAGATGATCGGACAGGAGCCGACGGCTACACCTTC | TRBV4-1 | - | TRBJ1-2 | TRBD1
CASSLPRLDEGDQPQHF | TGTGCCAGCAGTTTACCCCGGTTGGACGAGGGAGATCAGCCCCAGCATTTT | TRBV27 | - | TRBJ1-5 | -
CASSSPGAMNTEAFF | TGCGCCAGCAGCTCCCCAGGGGCCATGAACACTGAAGCTTTCTTT | TRBV5-1 | - | TRBJ1-1 | -
CASSEGVAGAQETQYF | TGTGCCAGCAGTGAAGGTGTGGCGGGGGCTCAAGAGACCCAGTACTTC | TRBV2 | - | TRBJ2-5 | -
CASNEGTGAAKNIQYF | TGTGCCAGCAACGAAGGGACAGGGGCTGCCAAAAACATTCAGTACTTC | TRBV7-9 | - | TRBJ2-4 | TRBD1
CASSYNRGREAFF | TGTGCCAGTAGTTATAACAGGGGGCGTGAAGCTTTCTTT | TRBV19 | - | TRBJ1-1 | TRBD1
CASSFNGGETQYF | TGTGCCAGCAGCTTTAACGGGGGAGAGACCCAGTACTTC | TRBV11-2 | - | TRBJ2-5 | -